These 17 T cell receptor beta chains originate from one sample sequenced in a study of OX40 agonist ivuxolimab in advanced cancers. The method was the immunoSEQ multiplex PCR assay. Sourced from immuneACCESS, this table was stored by TCRdb with only in-frame sequences that have V and J called. A share of the clones is absent; for the studies checked, an unresolved V gene accounts for under half, and the remainder has no known explanation. The sample profile shows about 82,000 clones; around 84% of them were found once. The leading ten clones occupy around 2% of the sample. The source material was CD4+ or CD8+ T cells sorted from blood, sampled in a trial of the OX40 agonist ivuxolimab. The receptors come from an adult with an advanced solid tumor such as melanoma, head and neck, liver or kidney cancer.

The chain joins TRBV28 to TRBJ1-5, with D maybe TRBD1 (6 bases). The V end was cut by 2 bases, the J end by 6 bases, with 11 bases between. The CDR3 totals 14 residues. Germline CDR1 reads MDHEN; CDR2 reads SYDVKM. The CDR3 DNA sequence: TGTGCCAGCAGTTTAAACAGGGCAGGTCAGCCCCAGCATTTT. Translation: CASSLNRAGQPQHF.

This chain joins TRBV18 and TRBJ2-2, with 8 bases matching TRBD2. Trimming cost V 1 base and J 2 bases; bases outside gene matches: 6. CDR3 size: 17 residues. From germline, CDR1 is KGHSH and CDR2 LQKENI. The CDR3 here is CASSPQAGALNTGELFF. For the CDR3, the DNA is TGTGCCAGCTCACCACAAGCGGGAGCCCTAAACACCGGGGAGCTGTTTTTT.

This clone has ten or more counts. The rearrangement uses TRBV6-1 and TRBJ1-1; TRBD1 matches at 10 bases. The CDR3 covers 15 residues. Trimming at V came to 2 bases and at J to 6 bases, leaving 6 bases not matched to a gene. Germline CDR1 and CDR2: MNHNS and SASEGT. Written as DNA, the CDR3 is TGTGCCAGCAGTGAATGGGACAGGGGTTTCGCTGAAGCTTTCTTT. This sequence encodes CASSEWDRGFAEAFF.

This clone was counted only a few times. CDR3 amino acids: CASSLGGRGVDEQYF. The CDR3 bases are TGCGCCAGCAGCTTGGGAGGCAGGGGGGTCGACGAGCAGTACTTC. The rearrangement joins TRBV5-1 to TRBJ2-7; perhaps TRBD1 as D (7 bases). Looked up from germline, CDR1 is SGHRS and CDR2 is YFSETQ. The CDR3 contains 15 residues. Trimming removed 0 bases from V and 5 bases from J, with 15 bases in between. Variable domain in full (rest from reference TRBV5-1 and TRBJ2-7): KAGVTQTPRYLIKTRGQQVTLSCSPISGHRSVSWYQQTPGQGLQFLFEYFSETQRNKGNFPGRFSGRQFSNSRSEMNVSTLELGDSALYLCASSLGGRGVDEQYFGPGTRLTVT.

The chain is built from TRBV9 and TRBJ2-3; perhaps TRBD1 as D (5 bases). The CDR3 loop spans 14 amino acids. The germline V and J ends were trimmed by 4 bases and 5 bases, with 14 bases remaining between them. In germline, CDR1 is SGDLS, CDR2 YYNGEE. CDR3 DNA: TGTGCCAGCAGCCCCCAGGGCTCGCAAGATACGCAGTATTTT. Its protein is CASSPQGSQDTQYF. The variable domain in full, with the rest retrieved from reference TRBV9 and TRBJ2-3, is DSGVTQTPKHLITATGQRVTLRCSPRSGDLSVYWYQQSLDQGLQFLIQYYNGEERAKGNILERFSAQQFPDLHSELNLSSLELGDSALYFCASSPQGSQDTQYFGPGTRLTVL.

The rearrangement joins TRBV5-1 to TRBJ2-7; TRBD2 aligns across 13 bases. The germline gives CDR1 SGHRS, CDR2 YFSETQ. V shed 4 bases and J 8 bases; nucleotides not matched to a gene: 9. The CDR3 spans 15 residues. The CDR3 bases are TGCGCCAGCAGCCCAGAACTAGCGGGAGGGCCTCAGCAGTACTTC. Its translation: CASSPELAGGPQQYF.

This rearrangement joins TRBV27 to TRBJ2-1, with D maybe TRBD1 (6 bases). V was clipped by 1 base and J by 0 bases, with 19 bases between them. This CDR3 has 19 residues. Per germline, CDR1 MNHEY and CDR2 SMNVEV (reference sequence). The CDR3 protein is CASSLLMLTGQSSYNEQFF. The CDR3 DNA sequence: TGTGCCAGCAGTTTATTAATGTTGACAGGCCAGAGCTCCTACAATGAGCAGTTCTTC.

Only one count was recorded for this clone. The genes are TRBV13 and TRBJ2-7; 9 bases are shared with TRBD1. The CDR3 sequence is 14 residues long. V trimming: 1 base; J trimming: 6 bases; junction bases outside the gene matches: 4. Germline loops: CDR1 PRHDT, CDR2 FYEKMQ (reference sequence). In nucleotides, the CDR3 is TGTGCCAGCAGCTTAGCGGTGACAGGGGGCGAGCAGTACTTC. This sequence encodes CASSLAVTGGEQYF. The entire variable domain, with the rest obtained from reference TRBV13 and TRBJ2-7, is as follows: AAGVIQSPRHLIKEKRETATLKCYPIPRHDTVYWYQQGPGQDPQFLISFYEKMQSDKGSIPDRFSAQQFSDYHSELNMSSLELGDSALYFCASSLAVTGGEQYFGPGTRLTVT.

The V and J genes are TRBV5-4 and TRBJ1-2, with 8 positions matching TRBD1. This CDR3 has 14 residues. The V and J ends lost 4 bases and 2 bases, in that order; junction bases with no gene match: 4. Germline loops: CDR1 SGHNT, CDR2 YYREEE (reference sequence). The CDR3 nucleotides are TGTGCCAGCAGCCAGGGACAGGTCAACTATGGCTACACCTTC. Encoded protein: CASSQGQVNYGYTF.

This clone was observed a single time. The chain has TRBV21-1 and TRBJ1-2; TRBD1 is the table's D call, not checked against the DNA. TRBV21-1 is flagged as a pseudogene. The CDR3 has 15 amino acids. The CDR3 protein is CASYYNGQTNVGYTF. CDR3 nucleotide sequence: TGTGCCAGCTATTATAATGGGCAGACAAATGTAGGCTACACCTTC.

This clone was counted between two and nine times. This rearrangement joins TRBV2 to TRBJ2-6, with a weak D call TRBD2 (5 bases). Germline CDR1 SNHLY, CDR2 FYNNEI. Trimming stripped 5 bases from V and 0 bases from J, with 14 bases between. This CDR3 has 17 residues. For the CDR3, the DNA is TGTGCCAGCAGTCGAGTAGCGCCCCGCTCTGGGGCCAACGTCCTGACTTTC. Its protein product is CASSRVAPRSGANVLTF. Complete variable domain (other parts from reference TRBV2 and TRBJ2-6): EPEVTQTPSHQVTQMGQEVILRCVPISNHLYFYWYRQILGQKVEFLVSFYNNEISEKSEIFDDQFSVERPDGSNFTLKIRSTKLEDSAMYFCASSRVAPRSGANVLTFGAGSRLTVL.

The V call is TRBV2, the J call TRBJ2-2, with D uncertain. Looked up from germline, CDR1 is SNHLY and CDR2 is FYNNEI. Trimming removed 6 bases at V and 1 base at J, with 6 bases between. This CDR3 spans 13 amino acids. As DNA, the CDR3 is TGTGCCAGCAGACATGGGAACACCGGGGAGCTGTTTTTT. Protein sequence: CASRHGNTGELFF.

V is TRBV7-2 and J is TRBJ2-1, with D perhaps matching TRBD2 (6 bases). Trimming removed 0 bases from V and 1 base from J, with 7 bases in between. This CDR3 spans 15 amino acids. Germline CDR1 and CDR2: SGHTA and FQGNSA. The CDR3 sequence is CASSLATSSYNEQFF. Here the CDR3 DNA reads TGTGCCAGCAGCTTAGCGACTAGTTCCTACAATGAGCAGTTCTTC.

V and J are TRBV5-1 and TRBJ2-1; D is possibly TRBD2 (6 bases). Trimming removed 0 bases at V and 2 bases at J, with 9 bases between. This CDR3 is built from 15 residues. The germline V gene has CDR1 SGHRS and CDR2 YFSETQ. The CDR3 sequence: CASSLGGEAYNEQFF. CDR3 sequence (DNA): TGCGCCAGCAGCTTGGGCGGGGAGGCCTACAATGAGCAGTTCTTC. Using reference TRBV5-1 and TRBJ2-1 for the parts outside the CDR3, the full variable domain is KAGVTQTPRYLIKTRGQQVTLSCSPISGHRSVSWYQQTPGQGLQFLFEYFSETQRNKGNFPGRFSGRQFSNSRSEMNVSTLELGDSALYLCASSLGGEAYNEQFFGPGTRLTVL.

The table lists this clone with a few counts. The V and J genes are TRBV30 and TRBJ2-7; perhaps TRBD2 as D (6 bases). Trimming shortened V by 5 bases and J by 3 bases, and 14 bases separated the two germline ends. This CDR3 has 13 amino acids. The germline V gene has CDR1 GTSNPN and CDR2 SVGIG (reference sequence). The CDR3 here is CAWARGANYEQYF. Written as DNA, the CDR3 is TGTGCCTGGGCCCGCGGGGCCAACTACGAGCAGTACTTC.

V gene TRBV18 combines with J gene TRBJ2-7; the match to TRBD1 covers 7 bases. The CDR3 runs to 15 residues. The trim removed 3 bases at V and 3 bases at J, leaving 8 bases unmatched. The V gene's germline CDR1 is KGHSH and CDR2 LQKENI. The CDR3, as DNA: TGTGCCAGCTCACCGGCAGCCGGGACAGACTACGAGCAGTACTTC. As protein: CASSPAAGTDYEQYF.

The chain couples TRBV5-4 to TRBJ2-5; 10 bases align to TRBD2. With V trimmed by 1 base and J by 4 bases, 4 bases remained unmatched. From germline, CDR1 is SGHNT and CDR2 YYREEE (reference sequence). The CDR3 contains 15 residues. The CDR3 nucleotides are TGTGCCAGCAGCTTGAAGCTAGCGGGGGCAGAGACCCAGTACTTC. Translated, it gives CASSLKLAGAETQYF. Looking up the rest from reference TRBV5-4 and TRBJ2-5 gives the full variable domain: ETGVTQSPTHLIKTRGQQVTLRCSSQSGHNTVSWYQQALGQGPQFIFQYYREEENGRGNFPPRFSGLQFPNYSSELNVNALELDDSALYLCASSLKLAGAETQYFGPGTRLLVL.